These 26 T cell receptor beta chains were all obtained from the same sample, sequenced in a study of Graves' ophthalmopathy and Graves' hyperthyroidism. RNA served as the template for amplifying TCR beta CDR3 regions. A first-round RT-PCR used HTBI primers, followed by a second-round multiplex PCR. TCRdb passed the multiplex PCR reads through MiXCR, listing each CDR3 protein once. This sample carries approximately 1.2 million distinct CDR3 sequences, 35% to 45% of them seen once, and the ten largest clones take over 8.5%. Sequences were obtained from peripheral blood or thyroid tissue (not recorded which). All receptors derive from an adult man with Graves' hyperthyroidism.

There are many counts of this clonotype. V usage is TRBV5-5 and J usage is TRBJ1-5; 9 nucleotides align to TRBD1. This CDR3 comprises 15 residues. Germline trimming cut 4 bases from V and 6 bases from J; bases unmatched to any gene: 8. Germline CDR1 SGHKS, CDR2 YYEKEE (reference sequence). CDR3 amino acids: CASSATDRGSQPQHF. The CDR3 region has the DNA TGTGCCAGCAGCGCAACGGACAGGGGTTCTCAGCCCCAGCATTTT. Combining the CDR3 with reference TRBV5-5 and TRBJ1-5 gives the whole variable domain DAGVTQSPTHLIKTRGQQVTLRCSPISGHKSVSWYQQVLGQGPQFIFQYYEKEERGRGNFPDRFSARQFPNYSSELNVNALLLGDSALYLCASSATDRGSQPQHFGDGTRLSIL.

This clonotype was seen many times. The chain uses TRBV15 and TRBJ2-7, with TRBD2 as a possible D gene (7 bases). V lost 0 bases and J 6 bases, leaving 12 bases between the germline ends. The CDR3 loop spans 14 amino acids. Germline V gene data show CDR1 as LNHNV and CDR2 as YYDKDF (reference sequence). CDR3: CATSRDRGALEQYF. CDR3 DNA sequence: TGTGCCACCAGCAGAGATCGGGGGGCCCTCGAGCAGTACTTC.

In its sample, this clonotype was seen a few times. One end of the junction varies from germline; a read error may be responsible. The chain has TRBV7-8 and TRBJ2-7; the match to TRBD1 covers 9 bases. CDR1 and CDR2 (germline): SGHVS, FQNEAQ. This CDR3 contains 15 residues. Written as DNA, the CDR3 is TGTGCCAGCAGTTTAGGGACAGGGACAACCTACGAGCAGTACTTC. It yields the protein CASSLGTGTTYEQYF.

Turning to this clonotype: A much more abundant neighbour one base away suggests this may be a read error. The chain carries TRBV9 and TRBJ2-2; no firm D call. Trimming removed 1 base from V and 7 bases from J, with 5 bases in between. In germline, CDR1 is SGDLS, CDR2 YYNGEE. The CDR3 has 12 amino acids. The CDR3: CASSVPLGELFF. The CDR3 region has the DNA TGTGCCAGCAGCGTACCACTCGGGGAGCTGTTTTTT.

This clonotype appeared a single time. Given a much more abundant clone one base away, this may be a read error. V gene TRBV20-1 combines with J gene TRBJ1-1; D uncertain. The CDR3 has 14 amino acids. Germline-derived CDR1 and CDR2 are DFQATT and SNEGSKA (reference sequence). The CDR3: CSARDLSGSTGAFF. Here the CDR3 DNA reads TGCAGTGCTAGAGATCTGTCAGGCTCCACTGGAGCTTTCTTT.

A word on this clonotype: A single base separates this from a much larger clone, so it may be a read error. The chain has TRBV7-9 and TRBJ2-5, with TRBD1 matching 7 bases. Trimming removed 5 bases from V and 4 bases from J; junction bases left unmatched: 7. CDR1 and CDR2 (germline): SEHNR, FQNEAQ (reference sequence). The length of the CDR3 is 14 residues. This CDR3 reads CASSPTGMRETQYF. In DNA form, the CDR3 reads TGTGCCAGCAGCCCGACAGGGATGCGAGAGACCCAGTACTTC. The full variable domain, rest sourced from reference TRBV7-9 and TRBJ2-5, is DTGVSQNPRHKITKRGQNVTFRCDPISEHNRLYWYRQTLGQGPEFLTYFQNEAQLEKSRLLSDRFSAERPKGSFSTLEIQRTEQGDSAMYLCASSPTGMRETQYFGPGTRLLVL.

The V call is TRBV4-1, the J call TRBJ1-1; D is uncertain. Germline values: CDR1 MGHRA, CDR2 YSYEKL. Trimming removed 3 bases at V and 1 base at J, with 9 bases between. The CDR3 loop spans 14 amino acids. Here the CDR3 reads CASSQSAGNTEAFF. The CDR3, as DNA: TGCGCCAGCAGCCAGTCCGCCGGGAACACTGAAGCTTTCTTT.

This clonotype appeared many times. An end of the junction differs from the germline gene, which may be a read error. CDR3 bases: TGTGCCAGCAGCTTAGACGGAATTAGCAATCAGCCCCAGCATTTT. As protein: CASSLDGISNQPQHF. The chain joins TRBV5-1 to TRBJ1-5; D gene ambiguous. CDR1 and CDR2 from the germline V gene are SGHRS and YFSETQ. The CDR3 consists of 15 residues.

This clonotype appeared a few times. V is TRBV9 and J is TRBJ2-2, with no clear D. The germline V gene encodes CDR1 SGDLS and CDR2 YYNGEE. The V end lost 5 bases, the J end lost 6 bases, and 11 bases lay between the germline ends. The CDR3 totals 13 residues. CDR3 sequence reads: CASSFTMPGELFF. CDR3 coding DNA: TGTGCCAGCAGTTTCACCATGCCCGGGGAGCTGTTTTTT. Based on the CDR3 plus reference TRBV9 and TRBJ2-2, the full variable domain is DSGVTQTPKHLITATGQRVTLRCSPRSGDLSVYWYQQSLDQGLQFLIQYYNGEERAKGNILERFSAQQFPDLHSELNLSSLELGDSALYFCASSFTMPGELFFGEGSRLTVL.

This clonotype was seen only once. V gene TRBV9 combines with J gene TRBJ2-7; TRBD1 aligns across 9 bases. This CDR3 spans 15 amino acids. Germline CDR1 and CDR2: SGDLS and YYNGEE. CDR3 sequence reads: CAGSVLDRGFGEQYF. In DNA form, the CDR3 reads TGTGCTGGCAGCGTCTTGGACAGGGGATTTGGCGAGCAGTACTTC.

This sequence joins TRBV19 and TRBJ2-2; TRBD2 matches 12 bases. Unmatched junction bases numbered 9, after V lost 4 bases and J lost 6 bases. CDR3 length: 17 amino acids. Germline CDR1 reads LNHDA; CDR2 reads SQIVND (reference sequence). DNA of the CDR3: TGTGCCAGTAGTACCTACCGGACTAGCGGGACCCCCGGGGAGCTGTTTTTT. It codes for CASSTYRTSGTPGELFF.

For this clonotype: A much larger clone is a single base away; this may be a read error. The rearrangement links TRBV7-9 to TRBJ1-6; a possible D gene is TRBD1 (5 bases). This CDR3 is 15 amino acids long. Germline-derived CDR1 and CDR2 are SEHNR and FQNEAQ (reference sequence). This CDR3 is CASSLARGVNSPPHF. In DNA form, the CDR3 reads TGTGCCAGCAGCTTAGCGCGGGGGGTTAATTCACCCCCCCACTTT. The full variable domain, rest sourced from reference TRBV7-9 and TRBJ1-6, is DTGVSQNPRHKITKRGQNVTFRCDPISEHNRLYWYRQTLGQGPEFLTYFQNEAQLEKSRLLSDRFSAERPKGSFSTLEIQRTEQGDSAMYLCASSLARGVNSPPHFGNGTRLTVT.

Remarks on this clonotype: It may be a read error: a sequence one base away is much more abundant. This rearrangement joins TRBV7-6 to TRBJ2-7; 7 bases are shared with TRBD2. The CDR3 spans 15 residues. Trimming took 1 base from V and 3 from J; bases not matched to a gene: 6. In germline, CDR1 is SGHVS, CDR2 FNYEAQ. The CDR3 loop is CASSLEASGYYEQYF. DNA for the CDR3: TGTGCCAGCAGCTTAGAGGCTAGCGGTTACTACGAGCAGTACTTC.

This clonotype was detected many times. The rearrangement links TRBV2 to TRBJ2-7; the match to TRBD2 covers 12 bases. This CDR3 region has 15 residues. Germline V lookup: CDR1 SNHLY, CDR2 FYNNEI. Trimming at V came to 6 bases and at J to 5 bases, leaving 8 bases not matched to a gene. The CDR3 DNA sequence: TGTGCCAGCAGCGAGACTAGCGGGAGAGTGGACGAGCAGTACTTC. It codes for CASSETSGRVDEQYF. Full variable domain (remainder filled in from reference TRBV2 and TRBJ2-7): EPEVTQTPSHQVTQMGQEVILRCVPISNHLYFYWYRQILGQKVEFLVSFYNNEISEKSEIFDDQFSVERPDGSNFTLKIRSTKLEDSAMYFCASSETSGRVDEQYFGPGTRLTVT.

This rearrangement joins TRBV20-1 to TRBJ1-1, with 9 bases that match TRBD1. The J segment lost 8 bases and the V segment lost 6 bases, leaving 10 bases of the junction unmatched. Per germline, CDR1 DFQATT and CDR2 SNEGSKA (reference sequence). This CDR3 contains 13 residues. The CDR3 coding sequence is TGCAGTGCCTCGGGACAGGGACAGGCAGAAGCTTTCTTT. It translates to CSASGQGQAEAFF.

The chain joins TRBV12-3 or TRBV12-4 to TRBJ1-1, with D hard to call. The CDR3 extends over 14 amino acids. V lost 7 bases and J 3 bases, leaving 15 bases between the germline ends. The CDR3 DNA is TGTGCCAGCACCACTGAGGCGTCGGACACTGAAGCTTTCTTT. The encoded protein is CASTTEASDTEAFF.

This clonotype was observed a handful of times. The rearrangement joins TRBV5-5 to TRBJ2-7; a weak D match, TRBD1 (5 bases). The CDR3 sequence is 15 residues long. The V gene's germline CDR1 is SGHKS and CDR2 YYEKEE (reference sequence). Trimming took off 0 bases at V and 2 bases at J, with 12 bases between the two ends. This chain's CDR3 is CASSLGGIAAYEQYF. The DNA for the CDR3 is TGTGCCAGCAGCTTGGGGGGCATTGCGGCCTACGAGCAGTACTTC. Complete variable domain (other parts from reference TRBV5-5 and TRBJ2-7): DAGVTQSPTHLIKTRGQQVTLRCSPISGHKSVSWYQQVLGQGPQFIFQYYEKEERGRGNFPDRFSARQFPNYSSELNVNALLLGDSALYLCASSLGGIAAYEQYFGPGTRLTVT.

This clonotype was recorded at least ten times. The rearrangement joins TRBV4-3 to TRBJ1-2; perhaps TRBD1 as D (5 bases). V was clipped by 1 base and J by 6 bases, with 18 bases between them. Germline CDR1 and CDR2: LGHNA and YSLEER. This CDR3 has 16 residues. CDR3 protein: CASSQGTGTDVDGYTF. The DNA for the CDR3 is TGCGCCAGCAGCCAAGGCACCGGGACGGACGTCGATGGCTACACCTTC.

This clonotype was counted only a few times. V and J are TRBV13 and TRBJ1-1, with D perhaps matching TRBD1 (6 bases). V lost 1 base and J 4 bases, leaving 16 bases between the germline ends. The CDR3 sequence is 16 residues long. CDR1 and CDR2 (germline): PRHDT, FYEKMQ (reference sequence). CDR3 sequence (DNA): TGTGCCAGCAGCTTAGAACGGGGGCACGTATTCACTGAAGCTTTCTTT. This sequence encodes CASSLERGHVFTEAFF.

This clonotype occurred once. This may come from a read error, since a much larger clone is one base off. V usage is TRBV7-9 and J usage is TRBJ1-1; TRBD1 might be the D (5 bases). Germline V gene data show CDR1 as SEHNR and CDR2 as FQNEAQ (reference sequence). With 3 bases removed from V and 5 bases from J, the gap between germline ends came to 7 bases. The CDR3 loop spans 12 amino acids. The CDR3 spells CASSFHRTEAFF. The CDR3 bases are TGTGCCAGCAGCTTCCACAGGACTGAAGCTTTCTTT.

The genes are TRBV6-2 or TRBV6-3 and TRBJ1-1; D is unresolved. CDR1 is MNHEY, CDR2 SVGEGT, per germline. V gave up 5 bases and J gave up 4 bases, with 8 bases separating them. The length of the CDR3 is 12 residues. In DNA form, the CDR3 reads TGTGCCAGCAGTGAGTTTGGCACTGAAGCTTTCTTT. It codes for CASSEFGTEAFF.

This clonotype was counted ten times or more. This chain links TRBV7-9 with TRBJ2-2; maybe TRBD1 (5 bases). Germline CDR1 SEHNR, CDR2 FQNEAQ (reference sequence). This CDR3 has 17 residues. Trimming took off 3 bases at V and 1 base at J, with 15 bases between the two ends. The CDR3 sequence: CASSLGLSGLNTGELFF. The CDR3 DNA sequence: TGTGCCAGCAGCTTGGGGCTCTCAGGGCTGAACACCGGGGAGCTGTTTTTT.

This clonotype came up many times. The chain is built from TRBV7-2 and TRBJ2-2; a weak D match, TRBD1 (5 bases). The CDR3 consists of 13 residues. The germline CDR1 and CDR2 sequences are SGHTA and FQGNSA. V gave up 5 bases and J gave up 8 bases, with 12 bases separating them. CDR3 nucleotides: TGTGCCAGCAGCCAAGCCAGGGTGGGGGAGCTGTTTTTT. It codes for CASSQARVGELFF.

There are many counts of this clonotype. The V and J genes are TRBV10-1 and TRBJ1-1, with D possibly TRBD1 on 6 matching bases. V was clipped by 6 bases and J by 1 base, with 9 bases between them. Germline V gene lookup returns CDR1 WNHNN and CDR2 SYGVQD (reference sequence). The CDR3 has 13 residues. In DNA form, the CDR3 reads TGCGCCAGCAGCAAGACAGGGAACACTGAAGCTTTCTTT. Encoded protein: CASSKTGNTEAFF.

In this sample, this clonotype turned up many times. The CDR3 coding sequence is TGCAGTGCTAGAGATCTTGACAGTGCTTCTCACGAGCAGTACTTC. This translates into CSARDLDSASHEQYF. The chain carries TRBV20-1 and TRBJ2-7; D may be TRBD1 (5 bases). Trimming removed 0 bases at V and 5 bases at J, with 17 bases between. This CDR3 region has 15 residues. Germline V gene sequence: CDR1 DFQATT, CDR2 SNEGSKA (reference sequence).

The table lists this clonotype with many counts. The genes are TRBV7-3 and TRBJ1-6, with TRBD1 identical over 10 bases. CDR1 and CDR2 from the germline V gene are SGHTA and FQGTGA. The CDR3 spans 12 residues. V dropped 9 bases and J dropped 16; count of bases not matched to a gene: 9. CDR3 loop: CASGQGVLRLHF. The CDR3 DNA reads TGTGCCAGTGGACAGGGGGTTCTCCGACTCCACTTT. The full variable domain, completed using reference TRBV7-3 and TRBJ1-6, is GAGVSQTPSNKVTEKGKYVELRCDPISGHTALYWYRQSLGQGPEFLIYFQGTGAADDSGLPNDRFFAVRPEGSVSTLKIQRTERGDSAVYLCASGQGVLRLHFGNGTRLTVT.